Below are 11 T cell receptor beta chains sequenced from a single sample in a study of Graves' ophthalmopathy and Graves' hyperthyroidism. Amplification targeted the TCR beta CDR3 regions, with RNA transcripts as the source material. The library came from an HTBI-primed first-round RT-PCR and a second-round multiplex PCR. TCRdb used MiXCR to reprocess the multiplex PCR reads, holding one entry per CDR3 protein. The data hold about 740,000 distinct CDR3 sequences, with roughly 41% observed a single time. The sequenced sample consisted of peripheral blood. Receptor source: an adult man with Graves' ophthalmopathy.

Many counts were recorded for this clonotype. The V gene is TRBV7-2, the J gene TRBJ1-1, with D tentatively TRBD1 (5 bases). V lost 6 bases, J lost 3 bases, and 17 bases lay in between. Germline V gene data show CDR1 as SGHTA and CDR2 as FQGNSA. This CDR3 region has 15 residues. CDR3 in amino acids: CASRPAQGWDTEAFF. In DNA form, the CDR3 reads TGTGCCAGCAGGCCAGCGCAGGGATGGGACACTGAAGCTTTCTTT. The variable domain in full, completed from reference TRBV7-2 and TRBJ1-1, reads GAGVSQSPSNKVTEKGKDVELRCDPISGHTALYWYRQSLGQGLEFLIYFQGNSAPDKSGLPSDRFSAERTGGSVSTLTIQRTQQEDSAVYLCASRPAQGWDTEAFFGQGTRLTVV.

There are many counts of this clonotype. The V call is TRBV29-1, the J call TRBJ2-2, with D possibly being TRBD2 (6 bases). With 6 bases removed from V and 0 bases from J, the gap between germline ends came to 14 bases. The CDR3 length is 15 residues. Germline loops: CDR1 SQVTM, CDR2 ANQGSEA. The CDR3 sequence is CSVETSASNTGELFF. In nucleotides, the CDR3 is TGCAGCGTCGAGACTAGTGCCTCGAACACCGGGGAGCTGTTTTTT.

The chain joins TRBV27 to TRBJ2-7, with D perhaps given as TRBD1 or TRBD2 (6 bases each). This CDR3 comprises 15 residues. From germline, CDR1 is MNHEY and CDR2 SMNVEV (reference sequence). The germline V and J ends were trimmed by 0 bases and 10 bases, with 19 bases remaining between them. In nucleotides, the CDR3 is TGTGCCAGCAGTTTATCCGCCGGGGGCCTTGCGTTCCAGTACTTC. It specifies CASSLSAGGLAFQYF.

This rearrangement joins TRBV2 to TRBJ1-6; 7 bases match TRBD1. The germline V gene encodes CDR1 SNHLY and CDR2 FYNNEI. This CDR3 contains 15 residues. The J segment lost 10 bases and the V segment lost 0 bases, leaving 6 bases of the junction unmatched. The CDR3 loop reads CASSEAGQTGSPLHF. The CDR3 nucleotides are TGTGCCAGCAGTGAAGCGGGACAGACAGGCTCACCCCTCCACTTT.

The chain employs TRBV2 and TRBJ2-7; a weak D match, TRBD1 (6 bases). V lost 3 bases to trimming and J lost 4 bases, with 7 bases between them. CDR3 length equals 12 residues. Germline CDR1 is SNHLY and CDR2 is FYNNEI. In DNA form, the CDR3 reads TGTGCCAGCAGTGACACAGGGTACGAGCAGTACTTC. Amino acid sequence: CASSDTGYEQYF.

Points on this clonotype: One end of the junction does not line up with germline, which may come from a read error. The chain uses TRBV7-2 and TRBJ1-4, with D perhaps matching TRBD1 (5 bases). This CDR3 has 17 amino acids. CDR1 and CDR2 from the germline V gene are SGHTA and FQGNSA. The DNA of the CDR3 is TGCGCCAGCAGCCAAGATATACAGGACCTCTATGATGAAAAACTGTTTTTT. Its protein is CASSQDIQDLYDEKLFF.

The gene calls are TRBV2 and TRBJ2-5, with 15 bases aligning to TRBD2. Per the germline V gene, CDR1 is SNHLY and CDR2 is FYNNEI. The length of the CDR3 is 17 residues. Trimming cost V 4 bases and J 0 bases; bases outside gene matches: 3. The CDR3 is CASSAGLAGGNQETQYF. DNA for the CDR3: TGTGCCAGCAGTGCTGGACTAGCGGGGGGGAACCAAGAGACCCAGTACTTC.

This rearrangement joins TRBV2 to TRBJ2-7, with 7 bases aligning to TRBD2. Germline V gene data show CDR1 as SNHLY and CDR2 as FYNNEI. The V segment lost 1 base and the J segment 4 bases; nucleotides outside the gene matches: 7. The CDR3 contains 15 residues. CDR3 loop: CASSEDPAGLYEQYF. As DNA, the CDR3 is TGTGCCAGCAGTGAAGATCCAGCGGGACTGTACGAGCAGTACTTC.

The gene calls are TRBV24-1 and TRBJ2-7, with 11 positions matching TRBD1. This CDR3 has 16 residues. CDR1 and CDR2 from the germline V gene are KGHDR and SFDVKD. With 4 bases clipped from V and 4 bases from J, the junction kept 8 bases outside the gene matches. CDR3 nucleotide sequence: TGTGCCACCAGTGACCCAGGGACAGGGGGAGGGTACGAGCAGTACTTC. Its translation: CATSDPGTGGGYEQYF.

This rearrangement joins TRBV15 to TRBJ2-7, with a tentative D call TRBD1 (6 bases). Germline assignment: CDR1 LNHNV and CDR2 YYDKDF (reference sequence). This CDR3 contains 14 residues. Trimming cost V 5 bases and J 4 bases, with 15 bases left between them. The CDR3 loop reads CATSPDRKPYEQYF. Written as DNA, the CDR3 is TGTGCCACCAGCCCGGACAGAAAACCATACGAGCAGTACTTC.

This clonotype has only a few counts. The J gene is TRBJ2-5, the V gene TRBV7-9; 9 nucleotides agree with TRBD1. Trimming at V came to 5 bases and at J to 9 bases, leaving 16 bases not matched to a gene. Germline CDR1 is SEHNR and CDR2 is FQNEAQ (reference sequence). CDR3 length: 16 amino acids. CDR3 loop: CASSPSAGTGYGAQYF. The CDR3 bases are TGTGCCAGCAGCCCCAGCGCCGGGACAGGGTACGGGGCCCAGTACTTC.